Presented here are 29 T cell receptor beta chains from one specimen sequenced in a study of blood T cell repertoires in COVID-19. The method was immunoSEQ multiplex PCR; TCRdb's version includes in-frame clones alone and lacks a portion of them. The sample includes about 310,000 clones, 85% to 90% seen only once; the top ten take around 1%. Sequencing was performed on peripheral blood. The receptors here all came from a woman in her 40s with COVID-19, enrolled during active disease.

The chain recombines TRBV5-1 with TRBJ1-1; no firm D call. There are 13 residues in the CDR3. CDR1 and CDR2 from the germline V gene are SGHRS and YFSETQ. V lost 2 bases, J lost 3 bases, and 8 bases lay in between. CDR3 coding DNA: TGCGCCAGCAGCTTTAAGAGGGACACTGAAGCTTTCTTT. As protein: CASSFKRDTEAFF.

The V call is TRBV5-1, the J call TRBJ1-5, with D perhaps matching TRBD1 (6 bases). Germline CDR1 SGHRS, CDR2 YFSETQ. The CDR3 totals 15 residues. The V end was cut by 0 bases, the J end by 2 bases, with 9 bases between. This CDR3 is CASSLEGVGNQPQHF. For the CDR3, the DNA is TGCGCCAGCAGCTTGGAGGGGGTGGGCAATCAGCCCCAGCATTTT.

The V call is TRBV24-1, the J call TRBJ2-1; 8 positions match TRBD1. Germline V gene lookup returns CDR1 KGHDR and CDR2 SFDVKD. V gave up 5 bases and J gave up 4 bases; unmatched junction bases: 15. The CDR3 consists of 18 residues. DNA of the CDR3: TGTGCCACCAGTGGCTTTGGGGGGACAGGCGAATCTTACAATGAGCAGTTCTTC. Its protein product is CATSGFGGTGESYNEQFF.

This clone was counted once. The V gene is TRBV5-6, the J gene TRBJ2-7; a weak D match, TRBD2 (5 bases). With 3 bases removed from V and 3 bases from J, the gap between germline ends came to 10 bases. Germline CDR1 is SGHDT and CDR2 is YYEEEE. This CDR3 region has 13 residues. The DNA for the CDR3 is TGTGCCAGCAGCTCTAGGCGGGTCTACGAGCAGTACTTC. Encoded protein: CASSSRRVYEQYF. The full variable domain, its missing parts supplied by reference TRBV5-6 and TRBJ2-7, is DAGVTQSPTHLIKTRGQQVTLRCSPKSGHDTVSWYQQALGQGPQFIFQYYEEEERQRGNFPDRFSGHQFPNYSSELNVNALLLGDSALYLCASSSRRVYEQYFGPGTRLTVT.

The gene calls are TRBV21-1 and TRBJ2-7; TRBD2, the table's D call, lacks a check against the DNA. TRBV21-1 is described as a pseudogene. This CDR3 is 13 amino acids long. CDR3 nucleotides: TGTGCCAGCAGCAAAGAGCCCAGCGGCGAGCAGTACTTC. Translating gives CASSKEPSGEQYF.

The chain recombines TRBV6-5 with TRBJ2-2; a weak D match, TRBD1 (6 bases). Germline values: CDR1 MNHEY, CDR2 SVGAGI. The CDR3 has 16 residues. Trimming removed 4 bases at V and 1 base at J, with 13 bases between. CDR3 nucleotides: TGTGCCAGCAGTTGGGGACAAACCTTGAACACCGGGGAGCTGTTTTTT. Its translation is CASSWGQTLNTGELFF.

This chain joins TRBV25-1 and TRBJ2-7, with 9 positions matching TRBD2. Germline CDR1 reads MGHDK; CDR2 reads SYGVNS. Trimming removed 2 bases from V and 11 bases from J; junction bases left unmatched: 7. The CDR3 spans 13 residues. The CDR3 protein is CASSELAGLMKYF. CDR3 nucleotide sequence: TGTGCCAGCAGTGAACTAGCGGGGCTTATGAAGTACTTC.

This chain connects TRBV24-1 to TRBJ1-5, with TRBD1 matching over 8 bases. CDR1 is KGHDR, CDR2 SFDVKD, per germline. V lost 3 bases, J lost 5 bases, and 8 bases stayed unmatched. The CDR3 runs 16 residues. CDR3: CATSDLLPTGDQPQHF. In DNA form, the CDR3 reads TGTGCCACCAGTGATCTCCTACCGACAGGGGATCAGCCCCAGCATTTT.

The chain is built from TRBV2 and TRBJ2-3, with 7 positions matching TRBD1. CDR3 size: 12 residues. CDR1 is SNHLY, CDR2 FYNNEI, per germline. The V gene end was trimmed by 10 bases and the J gene end by 0 bases; junction bases not matched to a gene: 1. The CDR3 DNA follows: TGTGCCACGACAGGGAGCACAGATACGCAGTATTTT. Amino acids: CATTGSTDTQYF.

Comment on this clone: Relative to the germline gene, one junction end is altered; a read error may explain this. The V gene is TRBV3-1 (or the pseudogene TRBV3-2), the J gene TRBJ2-1; 7 bases fit TRBD2. The CDR3 spans 11 residues. Germline V gives CDR1 LGHDT, CDR2 YNNKEL (reference sequence). CDR3 in amino acids: CEPGRDNEQFF. CDR3 bases: TGCGAACCTGGGAGGGACAATGAGCAGTTCTTC.

The rearrangement links TRBV9 to TRBJ2-3; the match to TRBD1 covers 9 bases. Germline V gene data show CDR1 as SGDLS and CDR2 as YYNGEE. Trimming at V came to 3 bases and at J to 5 bases, leaving 10 bases not matched to a gene. CDR3 size: 16 residues. CDR3 residues: CASSATGTGSIDTQYF. CDR3 nucleotide sequence: TGTGCCAGCAGCGCTACCGGGACAGGGAGTATAGATACGCAGTATTTT.

The chain combines TRBV19 with TRBJ2-2; D is undetermined. Per germline, CDR1 LNHDA and CDR2 SQIVND (reference sequence). This CDR3 is built from 16 residues. With 6 bases removed from V and 0 bases from J, the gap between germline ends came to 14 bases. In DNA, the CDR3 is TGTGCCAGTAGCATTCTGGCCAGATCGAACACCGGGGAGCTGTTTTTT. Translating it yields CASSILARSNTGELFF.

This chain uses TRBV19 with TRBJ1-1, with TRBD1 as a possible D gene (5 bases). Germline CDR1 reads LNHDA; CDR2 reads SQIVND (reference sequence). The V end was cut by 1 base, the J end by 1 base, with 10 bases between. The CDR3 is 15 residues long. In DNA form, the CDR3 reads TGTGCCAGTAGTATAGTAGGGCAGGGGAACACTGAAGCTTTCTTT. This gives the protein CASSIVGQGNTEAFF. The full variable domain, rest sourced from reference TRBV19 and TRBJ1-1, is DGGITQSPKYLFRKEGQNVTLSCEQNLNHDAMYWYRQDPGQGLRLIYYSQIVNDFQKGDIAEGYSVSREKKESFPLTVTSAQKNPTAFYLCASSIVGQGNTEAFFGQGTRLTVV.

The J gene is TRBJ1-4, the V gene TRBV4-1; TRBD1 aligns across 7 bases. The junction had 8 bases not matched to a gene; V was cut back by 5 bases and J by 8 bases. Germline V CDR1 and CDR2: MGHRA, YSYEKL. The CDR3 sequence is 14 residues long. The CDR3 here is CASSYRQGSEKLFF. The DNA for the CDR3 is TGCGCCAGCAGCTACCGACAGGGAAGCGAAAAACTGTTTTTT.

This chain uses TRBV6-2 or TRBV6-3 with TRBJ1-2; 8 bases are shared with TRBD1. Per the germline V gene, CDR1 is MNHEY and CDR2 is SVGEGT. V lost 5 bases, J lost 13 bases, and 12 bases stayed unmatched. The CDR3 spans 13 residues. CDR3 coding DNA: TGTGCCAGCAGTCCGCTCGGGAGGACAGGGAGCACCTTC. Amino acid sequence: CASSPLGRTGSTF.

The chain joins TRBV5-1 to TRBJ2-7, with TRBD1 identical over 7 bases. V lost 2 bases and J lost 5; bases outside the gene matches: 7. CDR1 SGHRS and CDR2 YFSETQ come from the germline V gene. The CDR3 spans 14 residues. The CDR3 DNA reads TGCGCCAGCAGCTTCCCAGGGGGTTGGGACGAGCAGTACTTC. It specifies CASSFPGGWDEQYF. Combining the CDR3 with reference TRBV5-1 and TRBJ2-7 gives the whole variable domain KAGVTQTPRYLIKTRGQQVTLSCSPISGHRSVSWYQQTPGQGLQFLFEYFSETQRNKGNFPGRFSGRQFSNSRSEMNVSTLELGDSALYLCASSFPGGWDEQYFGPGTRLTVT.

This chain joins TRBV6-2 or TRBV6-3 and TRBJ1-2; D call uncertain. The CDR3 has 13 residues. V lost 6 bases and J 4 bases, leaving 12 bases between the germline ends. Germline lookup yields CDR1 MNHEY and CDR2 SVGEGT. CDR3 protein: CASSITITYGYTF. Here the CDR3 DNA reads TGTGCCAGCAGCATAACTATAACCTATGGCTACACCTTC.

The chain has TRBV6-2 or TRBV6-3 and TRBJ2-7; 9 bases line up with TRBD1. The germline V gene encodes CDR1 MNHEY and CDR2 SVGEGT. Losses at the gene ends were 5 bases for V and 1 base for J; bases not matched to a gene: 3. The CDR3 sequence is 14 residues long. CDR3 bases: TGTGCCAGCAGTAGGACAGGGGAGTCCTACGAGCAGTACTTC. Translated: CASSRTGESYEQYF.

The chain recombines TRBV9 with TRBJ1-4, with 7 bases fitting TRBD1. This CDR3 has 14 residues. The junction had 8 bases not matched to a gene; V was cut back by 4 bases and J by 8 bases. CDR1 and CDR2 from the germline V gene are SGDLS and YYNGEE. The CDR3, as DNA: TGTGCCAGCAGCCGGACAGGAGTTGCCGAAAAACTGTTTTTT. Translated: CASSRTGVAEKLFF.

The chain joins TRBV27 to TRBJ1-5; D is unclear. CDR3 length equals 12 residues. Germline CDR1 reads MNHEY; CDR2 reads SMNVEV (reference sequence). Trimming took off 3 bases at V and 4 bases at J, with 4 bases between the two ends. Written as DNA, the CDR3 is TGTGCCAGCAGTTTTTTAAATCAGCCCCAGCATTTT. Encoded protein: CASSFLNQPQHF.

This clone was seen only once. The chain carries TRBV7-9 and TRBJ2-7, with 8 positions matching TRBD1. CDR3 size: 14 residues. CDR1 and CDR2 (germline): SEHNR, FQNEAQ (reference sequence). V shed 5 bases, J shed 4 bases, and the junction held 7 bases outside the gene matches. CDR3 DNA sequence: TGTGCCAGCAGCCCTCGGACAGGGAGATACGAGCAGTACTTC. It yields the protein CASSPRTGRYEQYF.

The chain links TRBV19 to TRBJ1-1; the match to TRBD1 covers 8 bases. V lost 3 bases, J lost 6 bases, and 15 bases stayed unmatched. Germline V gene lookup returns CDR1 LNHDA and CDR2 SQIVND (reference sequence). The CDR3 consists of 17 residues. The CDR3 spells CASSIRQGTVIKAEAFF. The CDR3, as DNA: TGTGCCAGTAGTATCCGACAGGGGACTGTAATTAAGGCTGAAGCTTTCTTT.

The chain joins TRBV5-6 to TRBJ1-4, with D uncertain. The CDR3 is made up of 14 amino acids. Deletions cut 2 bases from V and 14 bases from J, with 19 bases between. CDR1 and CDR2 from the germline V gene are SGHDT and YYEEEE. CDR3 DNA: TGTGCCAGCAGCTTCGGGGTTGGGTCCGGACGTCTGTTTTTT. Encoded protein: CASSFGVGSGRLFF.

The rearrangement uses TRBV11-3 and TRBJ2-7, with D possibly TRBD2 on 5 matching bases. CDR3 length equals 13 residues. Trimming cost V 1 base and J 6 bases, with 10 bases left between them. In germline, CDR1 is SGHNT, CDR2 YENEEA. The CDR3 DNA reads TGTGCCAGCAGCTTAGGAATTCGGGGCGAGCAGTACTTC. Translated: CASSLGIRGEQYF.

On this clone itself: This sample includes further DNA sequences coding for the same CDR3. This rearrangement joins TRBV2 to TRBJ1-5, with a possible D match to TRBD1 (5 bases). Looked up from germline, CDR1 is SNHLY and CDR2 is FYNNEI. V shed 8 bases and J shed 0 bases, with 8 bases lying between them. This CDR3 has 13 amino acids. The CDR3 loop is CASRDSSNQPQHF. DNA for the CDR3: TGTGCCAGCCGAGACAGTAGCAATCAGCCCCAGCATTTT.

This chain connects TRBV7-3 to TRBJ2-5; 9 bases are a match to TRBD1. CDR3 length: 15 residues. In germline, CDR1 is SGHTA, CDR2 FQGTGA. Trimming at V came to 5 bases and at J to 4 bases, leaving 8 bases not matched to a gene. The CDR3 DNA is TGTGCCAGCAGCACCCGGACAGGGGAGGGAGAGACCCAGTACTTC. It yields the protein CASSTRTGEGETQYF.

The genes are TRBV5-4 and TRBJ2-7, with 16 bases aligning to TRBD2. CDR3 length: 16 amino acids. Germline V gives CDR1 SGHNT, CDR2 YYREEE (reference sequence). V lost 4 bases, J lost 6 bases, and 7 bases stayed unmatched. CDR3 region: CASSQGLAGGGREQYF. CDR3 coding DNA: TGTGCCAGCAGCCAGGGACTAGCGGGAGGGGGGCGCGAGCAGTACTTC.

J is TRBJ2-4 and V is TRBV4-1; 7 bases agree with TRBD1. The germline V gene has CDR1 MGHRA and CDR2 YSYEKL. Trimming cost V 3 bases and J 5 bases; bases outside gene matches: 10. The CDR3 totals 16 residues. The CDR3 is CASSQATGDLENIQYF. The CDR3 DNA sequence: TGCGCCAGCAGCCAGGCTACAGGGGATCTGGAAAACATTCAGTACTTC.

The J gene is TRBJ2-5, the V gene TRBV27; TRBD2 might be the D (6 bases). Trimming cost V 3 bases and J 5 bases, with 22 bases left between them. The CDR3 consists of 17 residues. The germline gives CDR1 MNHEY, CDR2 SMNVEV (reference sequence). The CDR3 region has the DNA TGTGCCAGCAGTTTTACGGAGGGGTCGCTTAGGAGGGAGACCCAGTACTTC. This gives the protein CASSFTEGSLRRETQYF.